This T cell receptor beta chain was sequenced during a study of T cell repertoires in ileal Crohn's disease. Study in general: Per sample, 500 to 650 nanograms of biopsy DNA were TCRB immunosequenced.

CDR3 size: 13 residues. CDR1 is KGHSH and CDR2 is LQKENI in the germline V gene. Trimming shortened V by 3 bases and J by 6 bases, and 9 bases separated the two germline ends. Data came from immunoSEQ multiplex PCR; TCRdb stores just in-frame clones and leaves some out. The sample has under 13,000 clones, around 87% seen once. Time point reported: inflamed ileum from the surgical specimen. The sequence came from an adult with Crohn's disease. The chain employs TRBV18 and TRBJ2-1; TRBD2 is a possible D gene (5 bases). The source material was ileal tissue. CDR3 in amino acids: CASSPGISNEQFF. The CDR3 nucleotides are TGTGCCAGCTCACCCGGGATTTCCAATGAGCAGTTCTTC.